Each of the 20 T cell receptor beta chains below was sequenced from the same sample in a study of shared clonotypes between healthy human individuals. The repertoire was sequenced with immunoSEQ multiplex PCR; TCRdb's copy has only in-frame clones and lacks some. Here the sample spans 2 million to 2.5 million clones, roughly 95% being singletons. The material sequenced was naive CD4+ T cells sorted from blood. Documented subset: CD45RA+ positively selected. These receptors were collected from a young man in good health.

This clone has only one observation. This sample includes further DNA sequences coding for the same CDR3. This chain joins TRBV2 and TRBJ2-3; D gene uncertain. V was shortened by 8 bases and J by 4 bases, with 10 bases between the two germline ends. CDR1 and CDR2 from the germline V gene are SNHLY and FYNNEI. The CDR3 extends over 12 amino acids. The CDR3, as DNA: TGTGCCAGCTCTTCCCGCGCAGATACGCAGTATTTT. The encoded protein is CASSSRADTQYF.

This chain links TRBV2 with TRBJ1-2, with 9 bases identical to TRBD1. CDR1 and CDR2 from the germline V gene are SNHLY and FYNNEI. This CDR3 is built from 13 residues. With 7 bases clipped from V and 5 bases from J, the junction kept 5 bases outside the gene matches. The CDR3 here is CASKGTGLYGYTF. As DNA, the CDR3 is TGTGCCAGCAAGGGGACAGGGCTTTATGGCTACACCTTC.

The V and J genes are TRBV27 and TRBJ1-6; D not resolved. The CDR3 has 12 residues. Germline V lookup: CDR1 MNHEY, CDR2 SMNVEV (reference sequence). V dropped 4 bases and J dropped 10 bases, with 8 bases sitting between them. CDR3 nucleotides: TGTGCCAGCAGTTCTCCGGGCTCACCCCTCCACTTT. It yields the protein CASSSPGSPLHF.

The chain uses TRBV6-6 and TRBJ2-7; D is unresolved. CDR1 MNHNY and CDR2 SVGAGI come from the germline V gene (reference sequence). This CDR3 has 14 amino acids. The V gene lost 6 bases and the J gene lost 3 bases, with 15 bases spanning the gap. CDR3 sequence reads: CASRNSVDIYEQYF. The CDR3 DNA follows: TGTGCCAGCAGGAATTCCGTCGACATCTACGAGCAGTACTTC.

The CDR3 nucleotides are TGTGCCAGCAGCTTACTAGCCCCGAACTCCTACAATGAGCAGTTCTTC. Protein sequence: CASSLLAPNSYNEQFF. The chain combines TRBV7-2 with TRBJ2-1; D perhaps matches TRBD2 (5 bases). CDR3 length equals 16 residues. V was trimmed by 2 bases and J by 0 bases, leaving 11 bases between them. CDR1 and CDR2 from the germline V gene are SGHTA and FQGNSA.

This sequence joins TRBV11-2 and TRBJ2-2; 10 nucleotides agree with TRBD2. CDR3 length equals 17 residues. V was clipped by 5 bases and J by 7 bases; unmatched bases: 13. In germline, CDR1 is SGHAT, CDR2 FQNNGV. CDR3 region: CASSLRLAGAKYGELFF. CDR3 DNA: TGTGCCAGCAGCCTCCGCCTAGCGGGAGCGAAGTACGGGGAGCTGTTTTTT.

J is TRBJ2-5 and V is TRBV2; 7 nucleotides match TRBD1. The CDR3 runs to 11 residues. CDR1 is SNHLY and CDR2 is FYNNEI in the germline V gene. The V and J ends lost 11 bases and 2 bases, in that order; junction bases with no gene match: 2. CDR3 nucleotides: TGTGCCGGGACAGAGCAAGAGACCCAGTACTTC. This gives the protein CAGTEQETQYF.

The chain couples TRBV6-5 to TRBJ1-1; a weak D match, TRBD1 (5 bases). Germline values: CDR1 MNHEY, CDR2 SVGAGI. V lost 2 bases and J lost 9, with 13 bases in between. This CDR3 region has 13 residues. This chain's CDR3 is CASSYNGQGQAFF. The CDR3 region has the DNA TGTGCCAGCAGTTACAATGGGCAGGGACAAGCTTTCTTT.

The chain combines TRBV18 with TRBJ1-1; possible D gene TRBD1, 6 bases. The germline V and J ends were trimmed by 4 bases and 4 bases, with 13 bases remaining between them. Germline CDR1 and CDR2: KGHSH and LQKENI. The CDR3 loop spans 14 amino acids. CDR3 amino acids: CASSQGVLGTEAFF. CDR3 bases: TGTGCCAGCTCACAGGGGGTATTGGGCACTGAAGCTTTCTTT.

A remark on this clone: Other DNA sequences from this sample encode an identical CDR3 as well. The V and J genes are TRBV30 and TRBJ1-2; no clear D. Germline V gene data show CDR1 as GTSNPN and CDR2 as SVGIG (reference sequence). V was clipped by 0 bases and J by 2 bases, with 7 bases between them. This CDR3 region has 13 residues. The CDR3 coding sequence is TGTGCCTGGAGTGTACTATCGAACTATGGCTACACCTTC. This codes for CAWSVLSNYGYTF.

This clone was seen once. The chain links TRBV6-5 to TRBJ2-7; TRBD1 might be the D (6 bases). The germline V gene has CDR1 MNHEY and CDR2 SVGAGI. The ends were cut back, 5 bases at V and 6 bases at J, with 20 bases in the middle. This CDR3 is built from 15 residues. The CDR3: CASSPRGPGALEQYF. CDR3 DNA sequence: TGTGCCAGCAGTCCAAGGGGCCCAGGGGCCCTCGAGCAGTACTTC.

V and J are TRBV6-5 and TRBJ1-6; D gene unclear. Trimming removed 0 bases from V and 9 bases from J, with 9 bases in between. The CDR3 runs to 14 residues. Germline V CDR1 and CDR2: MNHEY, SVGAGI. The CDR3, as DNA: TGTGCCAGCAGTTACTCCCTCCTTAGTTCACCCCTCCACTTT. It translates to CASSYSLLSSPLHF.

V gene TRBV9 combines with J gene TRBJ2-5; 10 positions match TRBD1. This CDR3 is 16 amino acids long. Germline CDR1 is SGDLS and CDR2 is YYNGEE. The V segment lost 3 bases and the J segment 6 bases; nucleotides outside the gene matches: 11. CDR3 bases: TGTGCCAGCAGCGGAGAGACAGGGGGCAAAAGAAAGACCCAGTACTTC. It specifies CASSGETGGKRKTQYF. The full variable domain, with the rest looked up from reference TRBV9 and TRBJ2-5, is DSGVTQTPKHLITATGQRVTLRCSPRSGDLSVYWYQQSLDQGLQFLIQYYNGEERAKGNILERFSAQQFPDLHSELNLSSLELGDSALYFCASSGETGGKRKTQYFGPGTRLLVL.

In this sample, this clone turned up a few times. The chain joins TRBV9 to TRBJ1-5; D gene uncertain. Germline V CDR1 and CDR2: SGDLS, YYNGEE. The CDR3 consists of 16 residues. V was trimmed by 0 bases and J by 4 bases, leaving 14 bases between them. Here the CDR3 reads CASSVGDTVQNQPQHF. As DNA, the CDR3 is TGTGCCAGCAGCGTAGGTGACACCGTACAGAATCAGCCCCAGCATTTT.

This clone was picked up one time. The chain is built from TRBV5-1 and TRBJ2-1; 14 bases map to TRBD2. Germline V gives CDR1 SGHRS, CDR2 YFSETQ. The CDR3 is 15 residues long. The junction had 6 bases not matched to a gene; V was cut back by 4 bases and J by 9 bases. CDR3 in DNA: TGCGCCAGCAGCCCGGGACTAGCGGGAGTAGGTGAGCAGTTCTTC. As protein: CASSPGLAGVGEQFF.

This clone was seen a single time. J is TRBJ1-6 and V is TRBV4-3; D is unresolved. There are 15 residues in the CDR3. With 1 base removed from V and 10 bases from J, the gap between germline ends came to 14 bases. In germline, CDR1 is LGHNA, CDR2 YSLEER. CDR3 sequence reads: CASSQVANYYSPLHF. CDR3 bases: TGCGCCAGCAGCCAAGTGGCCAACTACTACTCACCCCTCCACTTT.

V is TRBV18 and J is TRBJ1-4; D ambiguous. Germline lookup yields CDR1 KGHSH and CDR2 LQKENI. The CDR3 has 17 residues. V shed 3 bases and J shed 5 bases, with 19 bases lying between them. The CDR3, as DNA: TGTGCCAGCTCACCGCCACTCTTAGGAGGGTACAATGAAAAACTGTTTTTT. Encoded protein: CASSPPLLGGYNEKLFF.

The rearrangement uses TRBV7-9 and TRBJ1-6; 7 nucleotides match TRBD1. Germline-derived CDR1 and CDR2 are SEHNR and FQNEAQ (reference sequence). This CDR3 has 12 residues. The V and J ends lost 5 bases and 9 bases, in that order; junction bases with no gene match: 1. The CDR3 spells CASSRDSSPLHF. CDR3 nucleotide sequence: TGTGCCAGCAGCCGGGACAGTTCACCCCTCCACTTT.

The chain employs TRBV27 and TRBJ1-3; D remains ambiguous. CDR1 MNHEY and CDR2 SMNVEV come from the germline V gene (reference sequence). The V and J ends lost 2 bases and 1 base respectively, with 9 bases between them. CDR3 size: 15 residues. The CDR3 nucleotides read TGTGCCAGCAGTTTAAAGGGCTGGTCTGGAAACACCATATATTTT. As protein: CASSLKGWSGNTIYF.

The chain joins TRBV28 to TRBJ1-2; D is possibly TRBD1 (5 bases). Deletions cut 6 bases from V and 8 bases from J, with 22 bases between. This CDR3 is 15 amino acids long. Germline V gene lookup returns CDR1 MDHEN and CDR2 SYDVKM. CDR3 loop: CASSETDKAGRGYTF. CDR3 DNA: TGTGCCAGCAGCGAAACGGACAAGGCTGGTAGAGGCTACACCTTC.